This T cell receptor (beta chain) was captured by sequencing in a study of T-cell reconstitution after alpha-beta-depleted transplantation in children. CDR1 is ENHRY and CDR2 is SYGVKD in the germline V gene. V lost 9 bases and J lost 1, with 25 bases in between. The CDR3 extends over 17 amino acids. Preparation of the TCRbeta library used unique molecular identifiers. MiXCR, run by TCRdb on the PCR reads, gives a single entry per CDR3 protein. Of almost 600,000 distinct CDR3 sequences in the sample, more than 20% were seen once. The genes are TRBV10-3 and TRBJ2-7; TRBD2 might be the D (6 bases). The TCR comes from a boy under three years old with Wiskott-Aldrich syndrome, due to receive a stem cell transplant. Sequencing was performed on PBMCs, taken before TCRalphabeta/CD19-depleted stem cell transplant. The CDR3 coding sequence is TGTGCCATTGGGAGGACTAATGTGCGGGGATCTTCCTACGAGCAGTACTTC. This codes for CAIGRTNVRGSSYEQYF.